This T cell receptor beta chain was sequenced in a study of regulatory T cells in long-lasting Graves disease. Study in general: Newly diagnosed Graves' patients took antithyroid drugs under 3 months.

The CDR3 loop spans 15 amino acids. CDR1 is SNHLY and CDR2 is FYNNEI in the germline V gene. Trimming took off 4 bases at V and 0 bases at J, with 12 bases between the two ends. The sample's time point: newly diagnosed GD, antithyroid drugs for less than 3 months. TCR sequences were obtained from RNA taken from PBMCs. The table lists this clonotype with many counts. The TCR beta library used iRepertoire HTBI primers with Arm-PCR amplification of CDR3. One entry per CDR3 protein results from TCRdb running MiXCR on the multiplex PCR reads. The profile covers approximately 400,000 distinct CDR3 sequences, with roughly 12% appearing a single time and 18% taken by the ten largest. The same sample was also studied in work on T cells in Graves' hyperthyroidism and ophthalmopathy. That work adds: Blood also carried most thyroid clonotypes expanded above 0.001.

Sequences were derived from peripheral blood mononuclear cells (PBMCs), sampled at new diagnosis, from a patient treated with antithyroid drugs. This TCR derives from a woman aged 18-30 years with Graves disease. The chain is built from TRBV2 and TRBJ2-5, with D hard to call. DNA for the CDR3: TGTGCCAGCAGTGTTGAACCATTGTACCAAGAGACCCAGTACTTC. Protein product: CASSVEPLYQETQYF. Looking up the rest from reference TRBV2 and TRBJ2-5 gives the full variable domain: EPEVTQTPSHQVTQMGQEVILRCVPISNHLYFYWYRQILGQKVEFLVSFYNNEISEKSEIFDDQFSVERPDGSNFTLKIRSTKLEDSAMYFCASSVEPLYQETQYFGPGTRLLVL.